The source of this T cell receptor beta chain is a study of blood T cell repertoires in COVID-19. For the study at large: Samples representing acute and convalescent COVID-19 were sourced from the United States, Italy and Spain.

CDR3 length equals 15 residues. Trimming shortened V by 3 bases and J by 3 bases, and 17 bases separated the two germline ends. Germline values: CDR1 DFQATT, CDR2 SNEGSKA (reference sequence). The assay was immunoSEQ multiplex PCR, and TCRdb's table has in-frame clones only and misses some. Of fewer than 300,000 clones in the sample, roughly 90% are singletons; the top ten hold approximately 12%. This receptor was identified in a woman aged 25 to 39 with COVID-19, enrolled during active disease. The rearrangement uses TRBV20-1 and TRBJ1-1; D unresolved. The specimen sequenced was peripheral blood. CDR3 amino acids: CSASRIRGQDTEAFF. The DNA for the CDR3 is TGCAGTGCTAGTAGGATCAGAGGGCAGGACACTGAAGCTTTCTTT.